The clone carrying this TCR beta chain has just a few counts. Its antigen remains unknown. Treatment specified: approximately 11-day PBMC culture with coronavirus spike peptide pools or control peptides (ViraFEST assay). Collection of the unexposed donor's CD4+ T cells took place before the COVID-19 pandemic (2011-2018). It was on days 3 and 7 that half the medium was replaced with fresh IL-2 medium. The record originates from a study of vaccination and CD4 T cells after COVID-19. Whole-study findings and limits: Vaccine-specific clones numbering 304 of 307 showed spike mono-reactivity in convalescent patients.

With the Oncomine TCR Beta short-read assay, DNA from cultured CD4+ T cells was sequenced. MiXCR was run by TCRdb on the PCR reads, yielding one entry per CDR3 protein. Of approximately 9,200 distinct CDR3 sequences in the sample, about 36% were seen once. The CDR3 has 15 residues. Germline V lookup: CDR1 SGHVS, CDR2 FQNEAQ. The V segment lost 7 bases and the J segment 1 base; nucleotides outside the gene matches: 7. This clonotype was obtained from a human donor in good health. The rearrangement uses TRBV7-8 and TRBJ1-1; 9 positions agree with TRBD1. Material for sequencing was CD4+ T cells from blood, cultured in vitro. Here the CDR3 reads CASTFGQGRNTEAFF. CDR3 coding DNA: TGTGCCAGCACCTTCGGACAGGGGAGGAACACTGAAGCTTTCTTT.